The rows below give T cell receptor beta chains drawn from one sample of a study of shared clonotypes between healthy human individuals. Here immunoSEQ multiplex PCR was the method, and the copy in TCRdb shows in-frame clones only, minus some. The sample lists fewer than 850,000 clones, around 91% occurring once. Sample: memory CD8+ T cells from PBMCs. The source is a man between 18 and 29 years old in good health. Some clones in this sample may be carry-over from other donors' samples. CDR3s include the opening cysteine and the closing phenylalanine or tryptophan. A D gene is named only where the DNA matches it firmly. Clone size, where shown, is once, few, many, or a class for clones that have expanded.

cdr3_length	v_call	d_call	j_call	clone_size	cdr3_nt	cdr3_aa
15	TRBV19	.	TRBJ2-1	.	TGTGCCAGTAGTATGGGGGGTAGAGGATACAATGAGCAGTTCTTC	CASSMGGRGYNEQFF
13	TRBV28	TRBD2	TRBJ2-7	.	TGTGCCAGCAGTTCAACTAGCGGGTACGAGCAGTACTTC	CASSSTSGYEQYF
14	TRBV4-1	TRBD2	TRBJ2-5	.	TGCGCCAGCAGCCAAGTAGCGGGGCAAGAGACCCAGTACTTC	CASSQVAGQETQYF
13	TRBV28	TRBD2	TRBJ2-1	.	TGTGCCAGCAGTTTAGGGACTAGCGACGAGCAGTTCTTC	CASSLGTSDEQFF
13	TRBV28	.	TRBJ1-1	.	TGTGCCAGCTGGGGGAGATTGAACACTGAAGCTTTCTTT	CASWGRLNTEAFF
18	TRBV18	TRBD2	TRBJ2-1	.	TGTGCCAGCTCACCCGCCTTGGGTAGCGGGGGCCCCTACAATGAGCAGTTCTTC	CASSPALGSGGPYNEQFF
13	TRBV6-5	.	TRBJ1-1	few	TGTGCCAGCAGTTACTCGCTAGACTCTGAAGCTTTCTTT	CASSYSLDSEAFF
19	TRBV9	TRBD2	TRBJ2-1	.	TGTGCCAGCAGCGATCGCCTAGCGGGATTGACAACTAACTACAATGAGCAGTTCTTC	CASSDRLAGLTTNYNEQFF
15	TRBV7-9	.	TRBJ2-7	.	TGTGCCAGCAGCCGAGGCGCGTTCGGGACCTACGAGCAGTACTTC	CASSRGAFGTYEQYF
13	TRBV7-9	.	TRBJ2-7	.	TGTGCCAGCAGGGGAGGGGGGACCTACGAGCAGTACTTC	CASRGGGTYEQYF
16	TRBV29-1	TRBD2	TRBJ2-1	.	TGCAGCGGGTGGGGACTAGCGGGAGCGGGCTACAATGAGCAGTTCTTC	CSGWGLAGAGYNEQFF
11	TRBV5-1	.	TRBJ2-3	once	TGCGCCAGCAGCTTGACAGATACGCAGTATTTT	CASSLTDTQYF
15	TRBV6-6	TRBD1	TRBJ1-5	.	TGTGCCAGCAGTCAGGGGGCGCGAGGCAATCAGCCCCAGCATTTT	CASSQGARGNQPQHF
13	TRBV5-5	TRBD1	TRBJ1-1	.	TGTGCCAGCAGCGACCGGGACAGCTTAGAAGCTTTCTTT	CASSDRDSLEAFF
16	TRBV5-1	.	TRBJ1-4	.	TGCGCCAGCAGCTTGGAAGGCGGGCGCACTAATGAAAAACTGTTTTTT	CASSLEGGRTNEKLFF
13	TRBV5-4	TRBD1	TRBJ1-2	.	TGTGCCAGTCTGAACAGGGGAATGTATGGCTACACCTTC	CASLNRGMYGYTF
15	TRBV4-1	.	TRBJ2-7	.	TGCGCCAGCAGCCGCGGGACGGAAAAAAACTACGAGCAGTACTTC	CASSRGTEKNYEQYF
16	TRBV11-2	TRBD2	TRBJ2-1	.	TGTGCCAGCAGCTCCTGGGGGACTAGCGGTTTCAATGAGCAGTTCTTC	CASSSWGTSGFNEQFF
15	TRBV2	TRBD1	TRBJ1-6	once	TGTGCCAGCACAACAGGGGGTTTTTATAATTCACCCCTCCACTTT	CASTTGGFYNSPLHF
14	TRBV7-6	.	TRBJ2-7	.	TGTGCCAGCAGCTCCTCTAGCTCGTCCTACGAGCAGTACTTC	CASSSSSSSYEQYF
16	TRBV5-1	TRBD2	TRBJ2-1	.	TGCGCCAGCAGCTGGAGGACTAGCGGGAGAAACAATGAGCAGTTCTTC	CASSWRTSGRNNEQFF
18	TRBV4-2	TRBD2	TRBJ2-1	once	TGTGCCAGCAGCCAAGAATGGGCTAGCGGAAACCTCTACAATGAGCAGTTCTTC	CASSQEWASGNLYNEQFF
16	TRBV9	.	TRBJ2-6	once	TGTGCCAGCAGCGTCCACCTTGGGTCTGGGGCCAACGTCCTGACTTTC	CASSVHLGSGANVLTF
12	TRBV29-1	.	TRBJ2-7	.	TGCAGCGTTTCCACGATAACCTACGAGCAGTACTTC	CSVSTITYEQYF
14	TRBV13	.	TRBJ2-1	.	TGTGCCAGCAGCCCTGATAGCTCCTACAATGAGCAGTTCTTC	CASSPDSSYNEQFF
17	TRBV7-9	TRBD1	TRBJ1-2	.	TGTGCCAGCAGCCGAGCGAGGGGGCGGGAGGCTTTTGAGGGCTACACCTTC	CASSRARGREAFEGYTF
14	TRBV4-1	.	TRBJ2-1	.	TGCGCCAGCAGCCAAGACAGGGGATCTGGTGAGCAGTTCTTC	CASSQDRGSGEQFF
20	TRBV27	.	TRBJ2-6	.	TGTGCCAGCAGTTCCCTTGGACAGCCTGATCTCGGGCTGGGTACCAACGTCCTGACTTTC	CASSSLGQPDLGLGTNVLTF
16	TRBV4-3	TRBD1	TRBJ2-1	.	TGCGCCAGCAGCCATTTCCCGGGACAGGGTCGGAATGAGCAGTTCTTC	CASSHFPGQGRNEQFF
14	TRBV5-6	.	TRBJ1-5	.	TGTGCCAGCAGCTTCTCAGTTAGCAATCAGCCCCAGCATTTT	CASSFSVSNQPQHF
14	TRBV19	TRBD1	TRBJ2-7	.	TGTGCCAGTAGTCCGTACGGGACAGCCTACGAGCAGTACTTC	CASSPYGTAYEQYF
17	TRBV28	.	TRBJ1-2	once	TGTGCCAGCAGTGCCACCCCGGGAGGGACGCGATCCGATGGCTACACCTTC	CASSATPGGTRSDGYTF
12	TRBV29-1	TRBD2	TRBJ2-1	.	TGCAGCGTGTTAGCGGGGACGAATGAGCAGTTCTTC	CSVLAGTNEQFF
15	TRBV30	.	TRBJ1-4	.	TGTGCCTGGAGTCTGAGGTTCAGCCAGAATGAAAAACTGTTTTTT	CAWSLRFSQNEKLFF
15	TRBV28	TRBD1	TRBJ1-1	.	TGTGCCAGCAGTCTAGGGGGCTCGGGGTACACTGAAGCTTTCTTT	CASSLGGSGYTEAFF
13	TRBV19	.	TRBJ1-2	.	TGTGCCAGTAGTCCCCTTGGTAACTATGGCTACACCTTC	CASSPLGNYGYTF
15	TRBV28	TRBD2	TRBJ2-7	.	TGTGCCAGCAGTTTGCTAGCGGGAGTTAAAGGCGAGCAGTACTTC	CASSLLAGVKGEQYF
14	TRBV27	.	TRBJ2-1	.	TGTGCCAGCAGTCTACAGGGCTCCTACAATGAGCAGTTCTTC	CASSLQGSYNEQFF
15	TRBV13	TRBD1	TRBJ1-1	.	TGTGCCAGCAGCTTAGGGACAGGGTCGAACACTGAAGCTTTCTTT	CASSLGTGSNTEAFF
14	TRBV15	TRBD2	TRBJ2-7	.	TGTGCCACCAGCATAGGGACTAGCGACTACGAGCAGTACTTC	CATSIGTSDYEQYF
16	TRBV7-9	TRBD1	TRBJ2-7	.	TGTGCCAGCAGCTTAGGTCCTCAGGGGGCGGCCTACGAGCAGTACTTC	CASSLGPQGAAYEQYF
15	TRBV9	TRBD1	TRBJ2-7	.	TGTGCCAGCAGCGTCGGGACAGATCCTGTATACGAGCAGTACTTC	CASSVGTDPVYEQYF
15	TRBV19	TRBD1	TRBJ1-2	.	TGTGCCAGTAGTCCTAGGGACAGGCTTAACTATGGCTACACCTTC	CASSPRDRLNYGYTF
16	TRBV28	.	TRBJ1-1	.	TGTGCCAGCAGTTTCGGCCTTGTTGGGGTTGGCACTGAAGCTTTCTTT	CASSFGLVGVGTEAFF
11	TRBV19	.	TRBJ1-1	few	TGTGCCAGTAGGTGGGGGGCTGAAGCTTTCTTT	CASRWGAEAFF
16	TRBV28	TRBD2	TRBJ2-2	.	TGTGCCAGCAGTCCGACTAGCGGGAGTAAGACCGGGGAGCTGTTTTTT	CASSPTSGSKTGELFF
15	TRBV5-1	.	TRBJ1-4	.	TGCGCCAGCAGCCTAGGACAGTTCCTTAATGAAAAACTGTTTTTT	CASSLGQFLNEKLFF
12	TRBV11-1	.	TRBJ2-5	.	TGTGCCAGCAGCTTCCTGAGTGGGGCCCAGTACTTC	CASSFLSGAQYF
16	TRBV7-2	.	TRBJ2-3	.	TGTGCCAGCAGCTTAGAGGGGGACTGGATCACAGATACGCAGTATTTT	CASSLEGDWITDTQYF
15	TRBV7-3	.	TRBJ2-1	.	TGTGCCAGCAGCTTAAGTCAGGGAGGTACCAATGAGCAGTTCTTC	CASSLSQGGTNEQFF
15	TRBV5-1	.	TRBJ2-7	once	TGCGCCAGCAGCCCCGAATTAAGTGTGGCTCTCGAGCAGTACTTC	CASSPELSVALEQYF
14	TRBV7-6	.	TRBJ1-1	.	TGTGCCAGCAACCCTCTTTGGGGTAACACTGAAGCTTTCTTT	CASNPLWGNTEAFF
17	TRBV28	.	TRBJ2-3	.	TGTGCCAGCAGTTTAATATCGATCGAGGGAATCACAGATACGCAGTATTTT	CASSLISIEGITDTQYF
15	TRBV7-3	TRBD1	TRBJ2-7	.	TGTGCCAGCAGCTCCGTAGGGGGACAGGGGCACGAGCAGTACTTC	CASSSVGGQGHEQYF
15	TRBV7-9	TRBD2	TRBJ2-7	.	TGTGCCAGCAGCCCTGGGGAGGGGAAGCTCTACGAGCAGTACTTC	CASSPGEGKLYEQYF